These T cell receptor beta chains were read from a single sample in a study of CD8+CD57+ T cells in acquired aplastic anemia. TCRdb ran MiXCR on the reads and lists one entry per CDR3 protein. This table has 86,000 or so distinct CDR3 sequences, under 50% appearing once. The sample comprised sorted CD4+, CD8+, or CD8+CD57+ T cells (not recorded which) from PBMCs. The receptors come from a human donor in good health, serving as a control. Both conserved end residues are part of each CDR3. A D gene is named only where the DNA matches it firmly. Only some rows state a clone size, as once, few, many or a class for expanded clones.

clone_size	v_call	j_call	d_call	cdr3_nt	cdr3_aa
.	TRBV28	TRBJ2-3	.	TGTGCCAGCAGCCCCAGAAAGGAAGATACGCAGTATTTT	CASSPRKEDTQYF
.	TRBV12-3/TRBV12-4	TRBJ2-3	.	TGTGCCAGCAGTTTCTGGGGTAGCACAGATACGCAGTATTTT	CASSFWGSTDTQYF
.	TRBV5-4	TRBJ2-1	TRBD1	TGTGCCAGCAGTTTGGACAGGGGAGGGTACAATGAGCAGTTCTTC	CASSLDRGGYNEQFF
.	TRBV7-8	TRBJ1-3	.	TGTGCCAGCAGCCCTAGAGAGTCTGGAAACACCATATATTTT	CASSPRESGNTIYF
.	TRBV12-3/TRBV12-4	TRBJ1-4	TRBD1	TGTGCCAGCAGACACAGGGGGGGAACTAATGAAGAACTGTTTTTT	CASRHRGGTNEELFF
.	TRBV16	TRBJ2-1	.	TGTGCCAGCAGCCAGAGCTTGGGGGTCGGGTACAATGAGCAGTTCTTC	CASSQSLGVGYNEQFF
many	TRBV12-3/TRBV12-4	TRBJ2-1	TRBD2	TGTGCCAGCAAGGGGAGCGGGGCCTTCTTC	CASKGSGAFF
few	TRBV24-1	TRBJ2-7	TRBD1	TGTGCCACCAGTGATCCTAGGACAGGGATCTACGAGCAGTACTTC	CATSDPRTGIYEQYF
many	TRBV24-1	TRBJ1-1	.	TGTGCCACGCTTACTAGGGGCGAGAAGAACACTGAAGCTTTCTTT	CATLTRGEKNTEAFF
few	TRBV30	TRBJ2-2	.	TGTGCCTGGAGTCCGCACAGCACCGGGGAGCTGTTTTTT	CAWSPHSTGELFF
.	TRBV6-1	TRBJ2-1	TRBD2	TGTGCCAGCAGTCCAGAACATTCAGGACTAGCGGGAGACTATGAGCAGTTCTTC	CASSPEHSGLAGDYEQFF
many	TRBV12-5	TRBJ2-5	.	TGTGCTAGTGGGAACGGGATACAAGAGACCCAGTACTTC	CASGNGIQETQYF
few	TRBV7-3	TRBJ2-3	.	TGTGCCAGCAGCTTAGCAGGCGGGATCACAGATACGCAGTATTTT	CASSLAGGITDTQYF
.	TRBV28	TRBJ1-5	.	TGTGCCGCAGCTGGGCAGAGAGGCAATCAGCCCCAGCATTTT	CAAAGQRGNQPQHF
many	TRBV15	TRBJ2-1	TRBD2	TGTGCCACTCGGACTAGCCCCTACAATGAGCAGTTCTTC	CATRTSPYNEQFF
many	TRBV10-2	TRBJ1-3	.	TGCGCCAGCAGTGAGACGACAGGCTCCTCTGGAAACACCATATATTTT	CASSETTGSSGNTIYF
.	TRBV12-3/TRBV12-4	TRBJ1-5	.	TGTGCCAGCAGTTTTGTTTTGGGGTCGGGCAATCAGCCCCAGCATTTT	CASSFVLGSGNQPQHF
few	TRBV12-3/TRBV12-4	TRBJ1-3	TRBD1	TGTGCCAGCATTAACCCGGACAGGGTTGGGGACACCATATATTTT	CASINPDRVGDTIYF
.	TRBV19	TRBJ2-1	.	TGTGCCAGTAGTATAGACGGGGGTCTGCTTTACAATGAGCAGTTCTTC	CASSIDGGLLYNEQFF
.	TRBV24-1	TRBJ1-1	.	TGTGCCATCAGCGGATCGGACCGGAACACTGAAGCTTTCTTT	CAISGSDRNTEAFF
many	TRBV9	TRBJ1-5	TRBD1	TGTGCCAGCAGCGAGGGACAGGGAGGTCAGCCCCAGCATTTT	CASSEGQGGQPQHF
many	TRBV2	TRBJ2-5	.	TGTGCCAGCAGGAAAGACAGGTTGTTGGAGACCCAGTACTTC	CASRKDRLLETQYF
many	TRBV7-9	TRBJ2-7	.	TGTGCCAGCAGCCCAGAAAACGAGCAGTACTTC	CASSPENEQYF
many	TRBV7-6	TRBJ2-1	.	TGTGCCAGCAGCCCATTCTCCCGACAGCGGCCAAACACCAATGAGCAGTTCTTC	CASSPFSRQRPNTNEQFF
.	TRBV19	TRBJ2-1	.	TGTGCCAGTAGTCCTGGGGGCAGCTTTTACAATGAGCAGTTCTTC	CASSPGGSFYNEQFF
many	TRBV9	TRBJ2-7	.	TGTGCCAGCAGCCCTGAGGGGGGGGGCATCCACGAGCAGTACTTC	CASSPEGGGIHEQYF
many	TRBV4-1	TRBJ2-7	.	TGCGCCAGCAGCCAAGTTCAGGCGAGGGGATCCGAGCAGTACTTC	CASSQVQARGSEQYF
many	TRBV2	TRBJ1-2	.	TGTGCCAGCAGTGACAGCGACTCTAACTATGGCTACACCTTC	CASSDSDSNYGYTF
.	TRBV19	TRBJ2-5	TRBD2	TGTGCCAGTAGGAAGCGGGGGAGGGGAGAGACCCAGTACTTC	CASRKRGRGETQYF
many	TRBV7-8	TRBJ1-5	TRBD1	TGTGCCAGCGGGGACAGGCAGAATCAGCCCCAGCATTTT	CASGDRQNQPQHF
.	TRBV10-3	TRBJ1-1	.	TGTGCCATCAGTGAAACGAACACTGAAGCTTTCTTT	CAISETNTEAFF
.	TRBV24-1	TRBJ1-1	.	TGTGCCACCAGTGGTTCCGGGACTAGACGCCGTGGGACTGAAGCTTTCTTT	CATSGSGTRRRGTEAFF
few	TRBV27	TRBJ2-7	.	TGTGCCAGCAAGTTTACAGGGACCCCTACTCACGAGCAGTACTTC	CASKFTGTPTHEQYF
.	TRBV5-8	TRBJ1-4	TRBD1	TGTGCCAGCAGCTCTTCCGGGACAGGGGCCGAAAAACTGTTTTTT	CASSSSGTGAEKLFF
many	TRBV6-1	TRBJ1-2	.	TGTGCCAGCAGGACTGGGGGATCCGACTATGGCTACACCTTC	CASRTGGSDYGYTF